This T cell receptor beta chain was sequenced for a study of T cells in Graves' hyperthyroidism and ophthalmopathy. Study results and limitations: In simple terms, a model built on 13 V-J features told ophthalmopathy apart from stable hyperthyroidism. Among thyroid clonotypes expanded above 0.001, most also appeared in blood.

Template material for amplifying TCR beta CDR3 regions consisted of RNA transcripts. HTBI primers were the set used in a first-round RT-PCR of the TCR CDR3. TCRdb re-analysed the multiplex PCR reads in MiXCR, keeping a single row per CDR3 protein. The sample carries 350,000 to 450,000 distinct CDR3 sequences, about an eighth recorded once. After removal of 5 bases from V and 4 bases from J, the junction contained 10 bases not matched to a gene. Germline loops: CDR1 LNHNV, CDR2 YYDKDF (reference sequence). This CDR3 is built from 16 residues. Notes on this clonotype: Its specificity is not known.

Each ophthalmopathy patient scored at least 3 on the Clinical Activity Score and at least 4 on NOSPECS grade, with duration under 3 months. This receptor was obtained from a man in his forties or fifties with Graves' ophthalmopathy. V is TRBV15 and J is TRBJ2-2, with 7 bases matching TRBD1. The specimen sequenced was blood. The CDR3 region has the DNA TGTGCCACCAGCGCTGACAGGGAAAGGAGCACCGGGGAGCTGTTTTTT. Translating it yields CATSADRERSTGELFF.